A single TCR beta chain is shown here with its context. The antigen remains undetermined. The primer mix had 60 V beta and 13 J beta primers. Profiling relied on immunoSEQ multiplex PCR, and the TCRdb table lists in-frame clones only, not all of them. This sample has about 32,000 clones, with 85% to 95% found just once. The sample comes from a study of glioma-infiltrating T cells after dendritic cell vaccination. Overall study: Dendritic cell vaccine was injected intradermally three times, biweekly.

Patients had residual fresh-frozen tumor tissue and more than two years of survival data. Study-wide results and limits: Estimated pretreatment TIL content predicted outcome after dendritic cell vaccination.

The germline CDR1 and CDR2 sequences are SGHRS and YFSETQ. CDR3 size: 14 residues. Unmatched junction bases numbered 5, after V lost 0 bases and J lost 6 bases. Specimen: blood, collected before dendritic cell vaccination. The source of this sequence is a human donor with glioblastoma. The chain links TRBV5-1 to TRBJ1-1; 7 positions agree with TRBD1. The CDR3 sequence: CASSLERGTAEAFF. CDR3 in DNA: TGCGCCAGCAGCTTGGAAAGGGGGACAGCTGAAGCTTTCTTT.